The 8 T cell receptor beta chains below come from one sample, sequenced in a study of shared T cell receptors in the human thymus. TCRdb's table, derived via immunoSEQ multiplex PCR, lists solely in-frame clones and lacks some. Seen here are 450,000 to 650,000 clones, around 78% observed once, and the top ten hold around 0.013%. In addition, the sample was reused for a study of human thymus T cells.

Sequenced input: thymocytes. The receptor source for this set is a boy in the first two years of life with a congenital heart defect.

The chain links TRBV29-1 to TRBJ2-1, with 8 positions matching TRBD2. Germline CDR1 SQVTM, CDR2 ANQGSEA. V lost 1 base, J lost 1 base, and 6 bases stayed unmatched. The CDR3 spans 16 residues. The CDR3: CSVEAPREGSYNEQFF. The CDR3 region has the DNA TGCAGCGTTGAAGCTCCCCGGGAGGGGTCCTACAATGAGCAGTTCTTC.

CDR3 protein: CASNSRGGSGTLDTQYF. The CDR3 DNA sequence: TGCGCCAGCAACTCAAGGGGAGGGAGCGGTACTTTGGATACGCAGTATTTT. The V gene is TRBV4-1, the J gene TRBJ2-3; 7 bases match TRBD2. Looked up from germline, CDR1 is MGHRA and CDR2 is YSYEKL. V lost 7 bases to trimming and J lost 6 bases; unmatched junction nucleotides: 19. The CDR3 spans 17 residues.

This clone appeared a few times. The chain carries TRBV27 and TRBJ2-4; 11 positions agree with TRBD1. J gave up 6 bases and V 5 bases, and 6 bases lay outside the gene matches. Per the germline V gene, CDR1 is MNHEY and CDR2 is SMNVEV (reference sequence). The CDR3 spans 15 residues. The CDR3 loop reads CASSPQGQGGNIQYF. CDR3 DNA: TGTGCCAGCAGTCCTCAGGGACAGGGGGGAAACATTCAGTACTTC.

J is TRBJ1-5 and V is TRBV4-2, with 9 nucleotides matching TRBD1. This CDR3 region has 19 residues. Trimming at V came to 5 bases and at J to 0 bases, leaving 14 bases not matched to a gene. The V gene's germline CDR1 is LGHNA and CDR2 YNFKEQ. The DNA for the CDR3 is TGTGCCAGCAGCTTAGGGACAGGGAAACAGCTGGATAGCAATCAGCCCCAGCATTTT. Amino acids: CASSLGTGKQLDSNQPQHF.

The CDR3 coding sequence is TGCAGCGTTGGGGAGGTAGGGGAGCAGTTCTTC. Its protein is CSVGEVGEQFF. The rearrangement links TRBV29-1 to TRBJ2-1; TRBD2 might be the D (6 bases). Trimming cost V 4 bases and J 10 bases, with 11 bases left between them. CDR3 length: 11 amino acids. Germline values: CDR1 SQVTM, CDR2 ANQGSEA.

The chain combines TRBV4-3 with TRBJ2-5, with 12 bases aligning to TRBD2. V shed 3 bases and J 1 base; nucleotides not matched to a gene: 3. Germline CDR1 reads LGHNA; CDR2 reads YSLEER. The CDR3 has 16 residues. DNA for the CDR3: TGCGCCAGCAGCCACCTGACTAGCGGGGGCCAAGAGACCCAGTACTTC. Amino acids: CASSHLTSGGQETQYF.

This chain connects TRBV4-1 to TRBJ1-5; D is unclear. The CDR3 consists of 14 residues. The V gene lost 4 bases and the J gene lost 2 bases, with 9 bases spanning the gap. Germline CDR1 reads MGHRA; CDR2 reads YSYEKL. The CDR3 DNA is TGCGCCAGCAGCCTAGGTCGGGGCAATCAGCCCCAGCATTTT. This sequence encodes CASSLGRGNQPQHF.

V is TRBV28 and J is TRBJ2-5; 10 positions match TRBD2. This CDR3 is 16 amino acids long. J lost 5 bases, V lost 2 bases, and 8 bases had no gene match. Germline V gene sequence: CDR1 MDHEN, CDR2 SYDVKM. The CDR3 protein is CASSLRGAGGLETQYF. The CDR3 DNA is TGTGCCAGCAGTTTAAGGGGAGCGGGGGGGTTGGAGACCCAGTACTTC.